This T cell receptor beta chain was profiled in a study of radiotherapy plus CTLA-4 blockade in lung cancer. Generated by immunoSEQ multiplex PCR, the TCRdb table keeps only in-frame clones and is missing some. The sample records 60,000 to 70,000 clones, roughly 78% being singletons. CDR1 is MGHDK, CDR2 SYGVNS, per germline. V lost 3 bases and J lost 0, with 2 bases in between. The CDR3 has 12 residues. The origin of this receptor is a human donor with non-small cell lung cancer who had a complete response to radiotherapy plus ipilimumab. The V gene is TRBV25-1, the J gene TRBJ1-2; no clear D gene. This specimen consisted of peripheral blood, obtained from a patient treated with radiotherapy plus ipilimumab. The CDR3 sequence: CASSDANYGYTF. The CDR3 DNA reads TGTGCCAGCAGTGACGCTAACTATGGCTACACCTTC.